The T cell receptor beta chain under discussion was sequenced for a study of blood T cell repertoires in COVID-19. Study-level background: Specimens from acute and convalescent COVID-19 originated in the United States, Italy and Spain. Sample material is recorded as cDNA or gDNA derived from T cells, B-cell-depleted T cells, or PBMCs.

CDR1 is LNHDA and CDR2 is SQIVND in the germline V gene (reference sequence). The CDR3 loop spans 15 amino acids. V lost 3 bases, J lost 4 bases, and 15 bases lay in between. The data were produced by immunoSEQ multiplex PCR, yet TCRdb's version contains in-frame clones alone and is incomplete. The data show over 120,000 clones, with 78% seen just once and 5% to 7% held by the top ten. Participant-reported clinical history was the basis for cohort assignment. Donors in Cohort 3 who had recovered were those with two negative PCRs, healthcare professional clearance, or resolution of their symptoms. Sample: PBMCs or T cells enriched from blood (not recorded which). This receptor was identified in a woman in her 50s who had recovered from COVID-19. The gene calls are TRBV19 and TRBJ1-2; a possible D gene is TRBD1 (6 bases). This chain's CDR3 is CASSISSGVFYGYTF. CDR3 in DNA: TGTGCCAGTAGTATTTCCTCAGGGGTCTTCTATGGCTACACCTTC.